This entry concerns a single T cell receptor (beta chain). The sample is drawn from a study of response to subunit inactivated influenza vaccine. TCRdb reprocessed the RT-PCR reads via MiXCR and lists one record per CDR3 protein. The profile shows roughly 500,000 distinct CDR3 sequences, around 25% of them singletons. Between the trimmed V and J ends, which lost 4 bases and 6 bases, there was a span of 23 bases. CDR1 SGHNT and CDR2 YYREEE come from the germline V gene (reference sequence). This CDR3 region has 16 residues. The material sequenced was CD4+ T cells sorted from PBMCs, taken 4 to 6 days after vaccination. The rearrangement joins TRBV5-4 to TRBJ2-7; D might be TRBD2 (5 bases). The TCR originated in a man in his fifties who received an inactivated influenza vaccine. Here the CDR3 reads CASSRADSGLLLEQYF. CDR3 in DNA: TGTGCCAGCAGCCGAGCGGACTCCGGCCTCTTGCTCGAGCAGTACTTC.